Only a few counts were recorded for the clone carrying this T cell receptor beta chain. Its antigen is not identified. Sorting of CD4+ naive, central memory, regulatory and stem cell-like memory cells was performed via CD45RO/CCR7/CD25/CD127/CD95/CD27. This sample is drawn from a study of beta chain features in type 1 diabetes. On the study more broadly: Similarity in age, gender and cell yields was seen between patients and healthy donors. Study observations and caveats: The VDJ junctions of type 1 diabetes patients carried fewer insertions and more deletions. PCR might favor shorter templates, but any such skew would affect patients and controls equally.

Trimming took 4 bases from V and 3 from J; bases not matched to a gene: 13. CDR1 is GTSNPN and CDR2 is SVGIG in the germline V gene (reference sequence). The CDR3 sequence is 16 residues long. Expressed TCRB transcripts were sequenced, since all the RNA that had been isolated was reverse transcribed. Here immunoSEQ multiplex PCR was the method, and the copy in TCRdb shows in-frame clones only, minus some. The sample lists under 500,000 clones; approximately 31% were seen once. The chain is built from TRBV30 and TRBJ2-3; the match to TRBD1 covers 7 bases. Sequencing used naive CD4+ T cells from blood. The source of this sequence is a man aged 18 to 29 in good health. The CDR3 loop is CAWTPFRGGLTDTQYF. The CDR3 region has the DNA TGTGCCTGGACTCCCTTCAGAGGGGGCTTGACAGATACGCAGTATTTT.